This TCR beta chain was documented in a study of blood T cell repertoires in COVID-19. Study-level information: Samples representing acute and convalescent COVID-19 were sourced from the United States, Italy and Spain.

This clone came up a few times. Data came from immunoSEQ multiplex PCR; TCRdb stores just in-frame clones and leaves some out. The sample records around 450,000 clones, about 92% being singletons. The study drew participants aged about 18 to 95 years from approximately 25 US areas. Sequenced input: PBMCs or T cells enriched from blood (not recorded which). The origin of this receptor is a man aged 18-30 years who had recovered from COVID-19.

CDR3 amino acids: CASSLLGQGLHTIYF. The CDR3 coding sequence is TGTGCCAGCAGCCTTCTGGGACAGGGTTTACACACCATATATTTT. The chain is built from TRBV3-1 (or the pseudogene TRBV3-2) and TRBJ1-3, with TRBD1 matching over 9 bases. The CDR3 spans 15 residues. Germline lookup yields CDR1 LGHDT and CDR2 YNNKEL (reference sequence). J was trimmed by 8 bases and V by 4 bases; bases with no gene match: 9.